This T cell receptor (beta chain) comes out of a study of Ad26.COV2.S vaccination and SARS-CoV-2 variants. For the study at large: Donor was one of the participants in the Ad26.COV2.S arm of the COV1001 trial.

With respect to this clone: Its antigen is still unknown.

This CDR3 has 14 residues. With V trimmed by 4 bases and J by 6 bases, 7 bases remained unmatched. Germline-derived CDR1 and CDR2 are MDHEN and SYDVKM. Treatment in this sample: some 20 received Ad26.COV2.S at low or high dose, single or two shots; about 5 received placebo; per-sample allocation not given. Collection of the samples took place on day 63 after the first injection of vaccine or placebo. A Boston adult aged 18-55 years was the donor. Data came from immunoSEQ multiplex PCR; TCRdb stores just in-frame clones and leaves some out. The table lists 440,000 or so clones, 90% of them singletons. Study-wide points: It is possible that the TCR breadth and depth analyses underestimated the total T cell responses.

Material: peripheral blood, obtained in a trial of Ad26.COV2.S vaccine versus placebo. This chain joins TRBV28 and TRBJ2-7; 9 bases agree with TRBD1. The TCR was taken from a person aged 18-60 years who received the Ad26.COV2.S COVID-19 vaccine or a placebo. In nucleotides, the CDR3 is TGTGCCAGCAGTTCGACAGGGGGTCATGTCGAGCAGTACTTC. It codes for CASSSTGGHVEQYF.